A single sample is the source of the 23 T cell receptor beta chains below, sequenced in a study of radiotherapy plus CTLA-4 blockade in lung cancer. Data came from immunoSEQ multiplex PCR; TCRdb stores just in-frame clones and leaves some out. The sample lists some 50,000 clones, roughly 81% occurring once. Specimen: peripheral blood, collected from a patient treated with radiotherapy plus ipilimumab. These receptors originate from a human donor with non-small cell lung cancer whose response to radiotherapy plus ipilimumab could not be evaluated.

The J gene is TRBJ2-4, the V gene TRBV12-5, with 7 bases matching TRBD2. The CDR3 has 11 amino acids. Looked up from germline, CDR1 is LGHNT and CDR2 is FRNRAP. V lost 11 bases and J lost 6; bases outside the gene matches: 4. The CDR3 spells CAGRVRNIQYF. The CDR3 DNA reads as TGTGCTGGGAGGGTAAGAAACATTCAGTACTTC.

J is TRBJ1-5 and V is TRBV28, with D unresolved. The CDR3 is 12 residues long. Germline V gives CDR1 MDHEN, CDR2 SYDVKM. The V end lost 4 bases, the J end lost 9 bases, and 10 bases lay between the germline ends. Here the CDR3 DNA reads TGTGCCAGCAGTTCCCTCTTCGGGCCCCAGCATTTT. Residues: CASSSLFGPQHF. Full variable domain (remainder filled in from reference TRBV28 and TRBJ1-5): DVKVTQSSRYLVKRTGEKVFLECVQDMDHENMFWYRQDPGLGLRLIYFSYDVKMKEKGDIPEGYSVSREKKERFSLILESASTNQTSMYLCASSSLFGPQHFGDGTRLSIL.

CDR3 amino acids: CASTGPDRDSPDEKLFF. DNA for the CDR3: TGTGCCAGTACGGGGCCGGACCGGGACAGCCCGGATGAAAAACTGTTTTTT. V usage is TRBV19 and J usage is TRBJ1-4; 7 nucleotides match TRBD1. V shed 7 bases and J 6 bases; nucleotides not matched to a gene: 17. The CDR3 loop spans 17 amino acids. Germline V gene sequence: CDR1 LNHDA, CDR2 SQIVND (reference sequence). Full variable domain (rest looked up from reference TRBV19 and TRBJ1-4): DGGITQSPKYLFRKEGQNVTLSCEQNLNHDAMYWYRQDPGQGLRLIYYSQIVNDFQKGDIAEGYSVSREKKESFPLTVTSAQKNPTAFYLCASTGPDRDSPDEKLFFGSGTQLSVL.

CDR3 protein: CASGRTGELWYEQFF. DNA for the CDR3: TGTGCCTCAGGCCGGACGGGAGAATTATGGTATGAGCAGTTCTTC. The chain couples TRBV19 to TRBJ2-1, with D tentatively TRBD2 (6 bases). This CDR3 has 15 amino acids. Germline assignment: CDR1 LNHDA and CDR2 SQIVND (reference sequence). V shed 11 bases and J shed 8 bases, with 25 bases lying between them.

The chain couples TRBV11-3 to TRBJ1-1; tentative D call: TRBD1 (5 bases). In germline, CDR1 is SGHNT, CDR2 YENEEA. V shed 3 bases and J shed 6 bases, with 11 bases lying between them. CDR3 length equals 13 residues. The CDR3 DNA sequence: TGTGCCAGCAGCTTCTCAAGGGGCGCTGAAGCTTTCTTT. Its translation is CASSFSRGAEAFF.

V gene TRBV10-3 combines with J gene TRBJ1-5, with 11 nucleotides matching TRBD1. With 3 bases clipped from V and 6 bases from J, the junction kept 7 bases outside the gene matches. CDR3 length: 16 amino acids. Germline V gene sequence: CDR1 ENHRY, CDR2 SYGVKD. CDR3 nucleotides: TGTGCCATCAGTGATCAAGGACAGGGGGCTATTCAGCCCCAGCATTTT. Translated, it gives CAISDQGQGAIQPQHF.

Turning to this clone: This same CDR3 is encoded by further DNA sequences in the sample. The chain recombines TRBV28 with TRBJ2-7; D ambiguous. The V end lost 4 bases, the J end lost 4 bases, and 5 bases lay between the germline ends. The CDR3 runs to 11 residues. Germline values: CDR1 MDHEN, CDR2 SYDVKM. The CDR3 DNA is TGTGCCAGCAGTTCCACATACGAGCAGTACTTC. It specifies CASSSTYEQYF.

This sequence joins TRBV18 and TRBJ2-5; 10 positions agree with TRBD1. Germline trimming cut 3 bases from V and 5 bases from J; bases unmatched to any gene: 6. Germline V gene data show CDR1 as KGHSH and CDR2 as LQKENI. This CDR3 has 15 amino acids. In nucleotides, the CDR3 is TGTGCCAGCTCACCCAAGACAGGGGGCGAGGAGACCCAGTACTTC. Translating gives CASSPKTGGEETQYF.

The V and J genes are TRBV29-1 and TRBJ2-3; 7 bases fit TRBD2. The CDR3 runs 12 residues. Trimming removed 8 bases from V and 1 base from J; junction bases left unmatched: 3. Germline V gene data show CDR1 as SQVTM and CDR2 as ANQGSEA. The CDR3 protein is CSYRGGTDTQYF. CDR3 sequence (DNA): TGCAGCTACCGGGGGGGCACAGATACGCAGTATTTT.

The sample holds a few counts of this clone. V is TRBV28 and J is TRBJ1-6; the D gene is possibly TRBD1 (6 bases). Trimming took 3 bases from V and 4 from J, leaving 10 bases between them. CDR1 and CDR2 from the germline V gene are MDHEN and SYDVKM. The CDR3 has 15 residues. The CDR3 region has the DNA TGTGCCAGCAGTTTCAACGGACAGTATAATTCACCCCTCCACTTT. Amino acids: CASSFNGQYNSPLHF.

This chain connects TRBV4-2 to TRBJ2-2; 9 positions agree with TRBD1. Losses at the gene ends were 4 bases for V and 2 bases for J; bases not matched to a gene: 8. Germline V gene lookup returns CDR1 LGHNA and CDR2 YNFKEQ. This CDR3 contains 17 residues. For the CDR3, the DNA is TGTGCCAGCAGCCCCCGGGGACAGGGACTAAACACCGGGGAGCTGTTTTTT. Protein sequence: CASSPRGQGLNTGELFF.

The CDR3 region is CASSLPGSAGIDTQYF. The CDR3 coding sequence is TGTGCCAGCAGCCTCCCCGGGAGCGCAGGGATAGATACGCAGTATTTT. V and J are TRBV28 and TRBJ2-3, with a weak D call TRBD2 (6 bases). The germline V gene encodes CDR1 MDHEN and CDR2 SYDVKM. The ends were cut back, 6 bases at V and 5 bases at J, with 21 bases in the middle. There are 16 residues in the CDR3.

The rearrangement joins TRBV9 to TRBJ1-4, with 10 bases identical to TRBD1. The CDR3 length is 19 residues. After removal of 2 bases from V and 7 bases from J, the junction contained 17 bases not matched to a gene. Germline CDR1 SGDLS, CDR2 YYNGEE. For the CDR3, the DNA is TGTGCCAGCAGCGTCCCCCGCGGGTGGGACAGGGGAATAGGTGAAAAACTGTTTTTT. Residues: CASSVPRGWDRGIGEKLFF.

The CDR3 DNA reads TGTGCCAGCGATGGGGCGGGAGCTGGGGAGACCCAGTACTTC. Its translation: CASDGAGAGETQYF. This sequence joins TRBV28 and TRBJ2-5; 7 bases map to TRBD2. V gave up 8 bases and J gave up 5 bases; unmatched junction bases: 11. The CDR3 length is 14 residues. CDR1 is MDHEN and CDR2 is SYDVKM in the germline V gene.

The J gene is TRBJ2-1, the V gene TRBV7-2; 11 bases are a match to TRBD2. Trimming removed 1 base from V and 8 bases from J; junction bases left unmatched: 7. Looked up from germline, CDR1 is SGHTA and CDR2 is FQGNSA. This CDR3 region has 16 residues. The CDR3 nucleotides read TGTGCCAGCAGCTTAGAGGGCCTAGCGGGAGGCCATGAGCAGTTCTTC. Its protein product is CASSLEGLAGGHEQFF.

CDR3 DNA: TGTGCCAGCAGCTCCCTGACAGGGCCTGGAAACACCATATATTTT. Translating gives CASSSLTGPGNTIYF. This rearrangement joins TRBV7-9 to TRBJ1-3; 7 nucleotides line up with TRBD1. This CDR3 spans 15 amino acids. V lost 4 bases, J lost 2 bases, and 5 bases stayed unmatched. Germline values: CDR1 SEHNR, CDR2 FQNEAQ (reference sequence). Together with reference TRBV7-9 and TRBJ1-3, the CDR3 gives the full variable domain: DTGVSQNPRHKITKRGQNVTFRCDPISEHNRLYWYRQTLGQGPEFLTYFQNEAQLEKSRLLSDRFSAERPKGSFSTLEIQRTEQGDSAMYLCASSSLTGPGNTIYFGEGSWLTVV.

The chain has TRBV6-4 and TRBJ2-1, with 7 bases lining up with TRBD2. The CDR3 is made up of 15 amino acids. V lost 0 bases to trimming and J lost 9 bases; unmatched junction nucleotides: 8. Germline V gene data show CDR1 as MRHNA and CDR2 as SNTAGT. CDR3 amino acids: CASSDSIRTRSEQFF. The CDR3 DNA reads as TGTGCCAGCAGTGACTCGATTAGGACTAGGTCTGAGCAGTTCTTC.

The chain carries TRBV28 and TRBJ2-7; D might be TRBD2 (6 bases). This CDR3 comprises 15 residues. From germline, CDR1 is MDHEN and CDR2 SYDVKM. V lost 2 bases and J 4 bases, leaving 15 bases between the germline ends. The CDR3: CASSLGGSSIYEQYF. The CDR3 coding sequence is TGTGCCAGCAGTTTAGGAGGGAGTAGTATTTACGAGCAGTACTTC.

The chain links TRBV10-1 to TRBJ2-1; 7 nucleotides line up with TRBD1. V trimming: 6 bases; J trimming: 2 bases; junction bases outside the gene matches: 7. This CDR3 is 15 amino acids long. Germline V gene sequence: CDR1 WNHNN, CDR2 SYGVQD (reference sequence). Here the CDR3 DNA reads TGCGCCAGCAGAGAACAGGGGCCCCCCTACAATGAGCAGTTCTTC. Translation gives CASREQGPPYNEQFF.

This clone was counted a few times. This CDR3 reads CASRGDRGNTEAFF. CDR3 DNA: TGTGCCAGCAGGGGGGACAGGGGGAACACTGAAGCTTTCTTT. The chain employs TRBV6-1 and TRBJ1-1; 10 nucleotides match TRBD1. The CDR3 sequence is 14 residues long. Germline V gene data show CDR1 as MNHNS and CDR2 as SASEGT. J was trimmed by 1 base and V by 6 bases; bases with no gene match: 2.

In its sample, this clone was seen once. This chain joins TRBV5-1 and TRBJ2-5; 7 positions match TRBD1. V lost 2 bases and J lost 4; bases outside the gene matches: 11. This CDR3 is built from 16 residues. Germline V gene data show CDR1 as SGHRS and CDR2 as YFSETQ. CDR3 nucleotide sequence: TGCGCCAGCAGCTTCCAGACAGGGAATTTTGTAGAGACCCAGTACTTC. Its protein is CASSFQTGNFVETQYF. The full variable domain, with the rest looked up from reference TRBV5-1 and TRBJ2-5, is KAGVTQTPRYLIKTRGQQVTLSCSPISGHRSVSWYQQTPGQGLQFLFEYFSETQRNKGNFPGRFSGRQFSNSRSEMNVSTLELGDSALYLCASSFQTGNFVETQYFGPGTRLLVL.

V usage is TRBV7-3 and J usage is TRBJ1-1; TRBD1 matches at 7 bases. With V trimmed by 4 bases and J by 4 bases, 6 bases remained unmatched. Germline loops: CDR1 SGHTA, CDR2 FQGTGA. The CDR3 spans 14 residues. The chain's CDR3 is CASSSQGKGTEAFF. Here the CDR3 DNA reads TGTGCCAGCAGCTCACAGGGGAAGGGCACTGAAGCTTTCTTT.

The chain has TRBV7-2 and TRBJ2-7; the match to TRBD2 covers 11 bases. J was trimmed by 3 bases and V by 1 base; bases with no gene match: 5. CDR1 is SGHTA, CDR2 FQGNSA, per germline. CDR3 length: 16 residues. The CDR3 region is CASSLVAGGINYEQYF. DNA of the CDR3: TGTGCCAGCAGCTTAGTAGCGGGAGGGATTAACTACGAGCAGTACTTC.